This T cell receptor beta chain is drawn from a study of early T cells in non-severe SARS-CoV-2 infection. Study details: The input, bulk RNA from unsorted whole blood, was sequenced, and chains were unpaired. General observations from the study: The study's VDJdb matching favored anti-spike CD8 responses and missed private and CD4 specificities.

J was trimmed by 6 bases and V by 4 bases; bases with no gene match: 16. In germline, CDR1 is LGHDT, CDR2 YNNKEL (reference sequence). This CDR3 is built from 17 residues. This clonotype was seen ten or more times. Antigen unknown. Tagging with unique molecular identifiers was applied to individual cDNA molecules. Each CDR3 protein gets one entry after TCRdb re-called the 5' RACE reads with MiXCR. The sample consists of around 72,000 distinct CDR3 sequences, about a tenth of them appearing once. The clonotype was recovered from an adult who was a healthcare worker with PCR-confirmed SARS-CoV-2 infection or an uninfected control (not recorded which). This chain connects TRBV3-1 to TRBJ2-7; 9 positions match TRBD1. The specimen comprised whole blood, sampled at baseline. Here the CDR3 reads CASSPTPGQGVFTEQYF. CDR3 in DNA: TGTGCCAGCAGCCCTACGCCGGGACAGGGAGTATTCACCGAGCAGTACTTC.